Listed here are 13 T cell receptor beta chains from one sample, sequenced in a study of blood T cell repertoires in COVID-19. Produced via immunoSEQ multiplex PCR; TCRdb's table is partial and in-frame only. The repertoire holds around 350,000 clones, with 70% to 90% as singletons. The specimen was peripheral blood. Receptors originate from a human donor in a cohort sampled during active COVID-19.

The rearrangement links TRBV25-1 to TRBJ2-7; D is uncertain. Between the trimmed V and J ends, which lost 1 base and 3 bases, there was a span of 10 bases. This CDR3 has 14 amino acids. The germline V gene encodes CDR1 MGHDK and CDR2 SYGVNS. This CDR3 is CASSEWRNNYEQYF. The CDR3 coding sequence is TGTGCCAGCAGTGAATGGCGGAACAACTACGAGCAGTACTTC.

The rearrangement joins TRBV5-1 to TRBJ2-2; D not certain. Germline lookup yields CDR1 SGHRS and CDR2 YFSETQ. Trimming pared 0 bases from V and 0 bases from J, leaving 9 bases between. The CDR3 runs 16 residues. The CDR3 here is CASSLGGSSNTGELFF. CDR3 sequence (DNA): TGCGCCAGCAGCTTGGGAGGTAGCTCGAACACCGGGGAGCTGTTTTTT.

V is TRBV4-1 and J is TRBJ2-1; tentative D call: TRBD1 (5 bases). This CDR3 is 15 amino acids long. Germline V gene lookup returns CDR1 MGHRA and CDR2 YSYEKL. Trimming stripped 4 bases from V and 6 bases from J, with 16 bases between. The CDR3 reads CASSLLTPGINEQFF. As DNA, the CDR3 is TGCGCCAGCAGCCTCCTAACGCCAGGGATCAATGAGCAGTTCTTC.

The chain couples TRBV11-2 to TRBJ2-5; 7 nucleotides line up with TRBD1. CDR3 length: 14 residues. V shed 4 bases, J shed 2 bases, and the junction held 4 bases outside the gene matches. Germline CDR1 is SGHAT and CDR2 is FQNNGV. For the CDR3, the DNA is TGTGCCAGCAGCTCGGACAGGAGACAAGAGACCCAGTACTTC. This codes for CASSSDRRQETQYF.

A few counts support this clone. The V and J genes are TRBV27 and TRBJ1-6, with D possibly matching TRBD1 (6 bases). The germline gives CDR1 MNHEY, CDR2 SMNVEV (reference sequence). The germline V and J ends were trimmed by 1 base and 9 bases, with 13 bases remaining between them. The CDR3 spans 15 residues. CDR3 sequence: CASSLFEGVISPLHF. The CDR3 DNA reads TGTGCCAGCAGTTTATTTGAGGGGGTGATTTCACCCCTCCACTTT.

The chain joins TRBV6-5 to TRBJ2-7, with 10 positions matching TRBD2. This CDR3 is 15 amino acids long. Germline V gives CDR1 MNHEY, CDR2 SVGAGI. The J segment lost 4 bases and the V segment lost 6 bases, leaving 9 bases of the junction unmatched. CDR3 coding DNA: TGTGCCAGCAGCCCGTTTGGGACTAGCGATTACGAGCAGTACTTC. Translating it yields CASSPFGTSDYEQYF.

V is TRBV11-2 and J is TRBJ2-5, with 11 bases aligning to TRBD2. This CDR3 is built from 15 residues. Unmatched junction bases numbered 4, after V lost 2 bases and J lost 5 bases. CDR1 is SGHAT and CDR2 is FQNNGV in the germline V gene. The CDR3 spells CASSLLRTSGETQYF. In DNA, the CDR3 is TGTGCCAGCAGCTTATTGCGGACTAGCGGGGAGACCCAGTACTTC.

This clone was recorded only once. The chain links TRBV2 to TRBJ2-3; perhaps TRBD1 as D (5 bases). The V end was cut by 4 bases, the J end by 2 bases, with 13 bases between. The CDR3 is 15 amino acids. CDR1 SNHLY and CDR2 FYNNEI come from the germline V gene. CDR3: CASSGRRENTDTQYF. The DNA for the CDR3 is TGTGCCAGCAGTGGTCGCAGGGAAAACACAGATACGCAGTATTTT.

The V gene is TRBV7-9, the J gene TRBJ1-4; D is undetermined. The CDR3 has 15 residues. With 5 bases removed from V and 4 bases from J, the gap between germline ends came to 14 bases. Per germline, CDR1 SEHNR and CDR2 FQNEAQ (reference sequence). Here the CDR3 DNA reads TGTGCCAGCAGCGTCGGGATCCATGATAATGAAAAACTGTTTTTT. Residues: CASSVGIHDNEKLFF.

This clone came up a few times. The CDR3 reads CASSPAGPYEQYF. CDR3 sequence (DNA): TGTGCCAGCAGCCCGGCAGGGCCCTACGAGCAGTACTTC. This chain links TRBV5-5 with TRBJ2-7; possibly TRBD1 for D (5 bases). Germline values: CDR1 SGHKS, CDR2 YYEKEE (reference sequence). Trimming pared 4 bases from V and 2 bases from J, leaving 10 bases between. This CDR3 has 13 residues. The full variable domain, rest sourced from reference TRBV5-5 and TRBJ2-7, is DAGVTQSPTHLIKTRGQQVTLRCSPISGHKSVSWYQQVLGQGPQFIFQYYEKEERGRGNFPDRFSARQFPNYSSELNVNALLLGDSALYLCASSPAGPYEQYFGPGTRLTVT.

The chain joins TRBV29-1 to TRBJ1-1; 10 bases map to TRBD1. This CDR3 has 14 amino acids. Germline-derived CDR1 and CDR2 are SQVTM and ANQGSEA. J was trimmed by 2 bases and V by 6 bases; bases with no gene match: 6. This CDR3 is CSVQLTGGNTEAFF. In DNA form, the CDR3 reads TGCAGCGTACAACTGACAGGGGGCAACACTGAAGCTTTCTTT.

J is TRBJ2-5 and V is TRBV7-9; TRBD2 matches 10 bases. This CDR3 spans 16 amino acids. The V segment lost 5 bases and the J segment 5 bases; nucleotides outside the gene matches: 11. Germline CDR1 SEHNR, CDR2 FQNEAQ (reference sequence). CDR3 DNA sequence: TGTGCCAGCAGCCCTCCAAGCGGGGGGGCCATCGAGACCCAGTACTTC. Translation gives CASSPPSGGAIETQYF.

The count of this clone is one. The genes are TRBV27 and TRBJ2-2, with 9 bases fitting TRBD2. Germline trimming cut 6 bases from V and 6 bases from J; bases unmatched to any gene: 11. The length of the CDR3 is 16 residues. Germline lookup yields CDR1 MNHEY and CDR2 SMNVEV (reference sequence). The chain's CDR3 is CASSRRVAGAPGELFF. The CDR3 region has the DNA TGTGCCAGCAGCCGGCGGGTAGCGGGAGCGCCCGGGGAGCTGTTTTTT.